The clone carrying this T cell receptor (beta chain) has just a few counts. This record comes from a study of blood T cell repertoires in COVID-19. Study summary: In each case, the material was cDNA or gDNA derived from T cells, B-cell-depleted T cells, or PBMCs.

CDR1 and CDR2 (germline): SEHNR, FQNEAQ (reference sequence). The CDR3 loop spans 15 amino acids. V was clipped by 4 bases and J by 6 bases, with 16 bases between them. This table comes from immunoSEQ multiplex PCR, and its TCRdb copy is limited to in-frame clones, with some not included. The table includes about 140,000 clones, 75% to 85% detected once. The TCR comes from a woman at least 80 years old with active or convalescent COVID-19. The material sequenced was peripheral blood. This chain links TRBV7-9 with TRBJ1-3, with unresolved D. The CDR3 coding sequence is TGTGCCAGCAGCTCCCATTTCGCCGGTGAAAACACCATATATTTT. It specifies CASSSHFAGENTIYF.